The clone carrying this TCR beta chain was found once. Its target is unknown. These data come from a study of OX40 agonist ivuxolimab in advanced cancers. Turning to the study itself: Dose-escalation subjects each had hepatocellular carcinoma, melanoma, renal cell or head and neck cancer. Findings of the study overall: Doses of 0.1 to 3.0 mg/kg were accompanied by clonal expansion of CD4+ and CD8+ blood T cells by week 6. Clonal expansion among partial responders at 0.1-3.0 mg/kg ranked near the lowest.

It was autoimmune disease history or systemic immunosuppression that excluded patients. The CDR3 consists of 14 residues. Germline V CDR1 and CDR2: LGHNA, YNFKEQ. V dropped 2 bases and J dropped 4 bases, with 12 bases sitting between them. Method: immunoSEQ multiplex PCR; TCRdb's copy keeps in-frame clones and lacks some. Found here are 55,000 to 80,000 clones, roughly 80% of them singletons; the top ten hold approximately 7.9%. The starting material was CD4+ or CD8+ T cells sorted from blood, obtained in a trial of the OX40 agonist ivuxolimab. This clonotype originated in an adult with an advanced solid tumor such as melanoma, head and neck, liver or kidney cancer. The chain couples TRBV4-2 to TRBJ2-7; D may be TRBD2 (5 bases). CDR3 sequence reads: CASSQNRGQYEQYF. The CDR3 DNA follows: TGTGCCAGCAGCCAAAACCGGGGTCAGTACGAGCAGTACTTC.